This T cell receptor (beta chain) was recorded in a study of blood T cell repertoires in COVID-19. Here immunoSEQ multiplex PCR was the method, and the copy in TCRdb shows in-frame clones only, minus some. The profile shows over 60,000 clones, approximately 92% of them singletons. This clone has more than one count but fewer than ten. The CDR3 sequence is 13 residues long. The V gene end was trimmed by 8 bases and the J gene end by 5 bases; junction bases not matched to a gene: 5. Germline values: CDR1 LNHDA, CDR2 SQIVND (reference sequence). This TCR derives from a man older than 75 with acute or convalescent COVID-19. Input material: peripheral blood. The chain couples TRBV19 to TRBJ1-4; 7 bases map to TRBD1. In nucleotides, the CDR3 is TGTGCCAGTCGGGGACAGCAGAATGAAAAACTGTTTTTT. Protein sequence: CASRGQQNEKLFF.